The sequence of this T cell receptor (beta chain) was determined in a study of PD-1 blockade in mismatch repair-deficient tumors. The TCR-sequenced patients were three responders to pembrolizumab. TCRdb keeps only in-frame clones here, not all; method: immunoSEQ multiplex PCR. The sample has fewer than 20,000 clones, approximately 83% seen once. Germline V gene data show CDR1 as ENHRY and CDR2 as SYGVKD. This CDR3 is built from 17 residues. Trimming cost V 4 bases and J 0 bases; bases outside gene matches: 9. This sequence was found in an adult with mismatch repair-deficient cancer. The chain combines TRBV10-3 with TRBJ2-1, with TRBD2 identical over 7 bases. The sample here was PBMCs, taken 4 weeks after starting pembrolizumab. CDR3 in DNA: TGTGCCATCAGTGGGACGGAGAAGCGGGACTCCTACAATGAGCAGTTCTTC. Encoded protein: CAISGTEKRDSYNEQFF.